Each of the 5 T cell receptor beta chains below was sequenced from the same sample in a study of cytomegalovirus exposure and HLA in healthy donors. This PCR relied on a set of 60 Vbeta primers and 13 Jbeta primers. TCRdb's copy holds only in-frame clones and misses some; the assay was immunoSEQ multiplex PCR. The sample records fewer than 150,000 clones, roughly three quarters being singletons. The sequencing input was PBMCs. The source is a man younger than 40 in good health and CMV-seronegative.

The chain uses TRBV7-2 and TRBJ2-7; 7 nucleotides match TRBD2. Germline V gives CDR1 SGHTA, CDR2 FQGNSA. V lost 5 bases to trimming and J lost 3 bases; unmatched junction nucleotides: 10. This CDR3 has 15 amino acids. The CDR3 loop reads CASSKRAGSSYEQYF. The CDR3 nucleotides are TGTGCCAGCAGCAAACGAGCGGGATCAAGCTACGAGCAGTACTTC.

This chain links TRBV5-6 with TRBJ2-2; D is possibly TRBD2 (5 bases). The CDR3 totals 16 residues. V shed 3 bases and J shed 2 bases, with 14 bases lying between them. CDR1 and CDR2 (germline): SGHDT, YYEEEE. The CDR3 DNA is TGTGCCAGCAGCTGGCCGTATAGCGAAAACACCGGGGAGCTGTTTTTT. It specifies CASSWPYSENTGELFF.

In its sample, this clone was seen once. The V call is TRBV19, the J call TRBJ2-1; TRBD1 aligns across 10 bases. The V and J ends lost 7 bases and 7 bases, in that order; junction bases with no gene match: 10. The V gene's germline CDR1 is LNHDA and CDR2 SQIVND (reference sequence). The CDR3 spans 15 residues. CDR3 DNA sequence: TGTGCCAGTAAACCCCCGGGACAGGGGCGAAATGAGCAGTTCTTC. Translating it yields CASKPPGQGRNEQFF.

The chain employs TRBV4-3 and TRBJ2-5; 10 bases match TRBD2. CDR1 LGHNA and CDR2 YSLEER come from the germline V gene. The V gene end was trimmed by 0 bases and the J gene end by 5 bases; junction bases not matched to a gene: 12. This CDR3 spans 18 amino acids. CDR3 loop: CASSQDKASSGGGETQYF. DNA of the CDR3: TGCGCCAGCAGCCAAGATAAGGCGTCTAGCGGGGGCGGGGAGACCCAGTACTTC.

The rearrangement uses TRBV19 and TRBJ1-2; no definite D call. Trimming stripped 4 bases from V and 10 bases from J, with 13 bases between. Germline V gene sequence: CDR1 LNHDA, CDR2 SQIVND (reference sequence). The CDR3 totals 12 residues. The CDR3 is CASSTQVGPYTF. The CDR3 bases are TGTGCCAGTAGTACCCAGGTGGGTCCCTACACCTTC.